These T cell receptor beta chains were read from a single sample in a study of shared clonotypes between healthy human individuals. The method was immunoSEQ multiplex PCR; TCRdb's version includes in-frame clones alone and lacks a portion of them. Of around 2.1 million clones in the sample, approximately 96% were seen once. Sequencing used naive CD4+ T cells sorted from blood. These TCRs come from a man between 18 and 29 years old in good health. Both conserved end residues are part of each CDR3. A D gene is named only where the DNA matches it firmly. The size of a clone is reported for some rows only, either as once, few or many, or as a class for expanded clones.

>.|TRBJ1-2|TRBV5-1|few
TGCGCCAGCAGCCTGACAATGACCTATGGCTACACCTTC
CASSLTMTYGYTF
>TRBD2|TRBJ2-7|TRBV4-1|once
TGCGCCAGCAGCCTGGGGAGGGTCCTATACGAGCAGTACTTC
CASSLGRVLYEQYF
>.|TRBJ1-2|TRBV18|.
TGTGCCAGCTCACCACAGGCCGGGGACTATGGCTACACCTTC
CASSPQAGDYGYTF
>.|TRBJ1-1|TRBV11-2|.
TGTGCCAGCAGCTTAGATGGTAACTGGGGATTTACTGAAGCTTTCTTT
CASSLDGNWGFTEAFF
>.|TRBJ2-1|TRBV7-2|.
TGTGCCAGCAGCTTAGTCCTCGGTCAGTACAATGAGCAGTTCTTC
CASSLVLGQYNEQFF
>.|TRBJ1-5|TRBV5-1|once
TGCGCCAGCAGCTTGTTTCAGGGGCCTTATAGCAATCAGCCCCAGCATTTT
CASSLFQGPYSNQPQHF
>TRBD1|TRBJ1-4|TRBV2|.
TGTGCCAGCATAAGGGACAGCTCTAATGAAAAACTGTTTTTT
CASIRDSSNEKLFF
>TRBD2|TRBJ2-1|TRBV29-1|.
TGCAGCGCCCGGCGGGGGTCTGTGGAGCAGTTCTTC
CSARRGSVEQFF
>.|TRBJ1-2|TRBV2|few
TGTGCCAGCAGCTTTGGCTATGGCTACACCTTC
CASSFGYGYTF
>.|TRBJ2-5|TRBV5-1|.
TGCGCCAGCAGCCCCACGGGGGGCATGGAGACCCAGTACTTC
CASSPTGGMETQYF
>.|TRBJ1-1|TRBV7-9|.
TGTGCCAGCTCAACCCGGGCCCCCGGTGAAGCTTTCTTT
CASSTRAPGEAFF
>.|TRBJ1-1|TRBV2|.
TGTGCCAGCAGTGAAAGAAGGGGGGAGAACACTGAAGCTTTCTTT
CASSERRGENTEAFF
>.|TRBJ2-1|TRBV4-1|.
TGCGCCAGCAGTATAGGGGTCTATGAGCAGTTCTTC
CASSIGVYEQFF
>TRBD2|TRBJ2-7|TRBV18|once
TGTGCCAGCTCACCAGCTAGCGGGATCACCTACGAGCAGTACTTC
CASSPASGITYEQYF
>.|TRBJ2-1|TRBV29-1|.
TGCAGCGTTCAAGGGGTATCGGAAAGCGGGTTCTTC
CSVQGVSESGFF
>TRBD1|TRBJ2-7|TRBV7-9|.
TGTGCCAGCGAACCCGGGACAGCAACCTACGAGCAGTACTTC
CASEPGTATYEQYF
>.|TRBJ1-2|TRBV6-5|.
TGTGCCAGCACCGGAGGAAGCAAGACCCCCTATGGCTACACCTTC
CASTGGSKTPYGYTF
>.|TRBJ1-2|TRBV30|.
TGTGCCTGGAGTACCGGAAAACAGGGTAACTATGGCTACACCTTC
CAWSTGKQGNYGYTF
>TRBD1|TRBJ1-5|TRBV2|.
TGTGCCAGCAGGGAGGGGGCTGGACAGCCCCAGCATTTT
CASREGAGQPQHF
>.|TRBJ2-7|TRBV5-1|.
TGCGCCAGCAGCTTGTCCGCCGCGGCTGGAGAGCAGTACTTC
CASSLSAAAGEQYF
>TRBD1|TRBJ1-1|TRBV5-1|.
TGCGCCAGCAGCAGGGACAGGGGGCCACCCGGCGGAGCTTTCTTT
CASSRDRGPPGGAFF
>.|TRBJ2-2|TRBV6-5|.
TGTGCCAGCAGTCCGTCCGGACCCGGGGAGCTGTTTTTT
CASSPSGPGELFF
>.|TRBJ1-1|TRBV7-2|.
TGTGCCAGCAGCTTAGGGCAAGACAGACAAGCTTTCTTT
CASSLGQDRQAFF
>.|TRBJ2-3|TRBV6-5|.
TGTGCCAGCAGGCCACGGACCTTAACCACAGATACGCAGTATTTT
CASRPRTLTTDTQYF
>.|TRBJ2-2|TRBV10-3|once
TGTGCCATCAGTGGGTCGGGCCACACCGGGGAGCTGTTTTTT
CAISGSGHTGELFF
>.|TRBJ2-2|TRBV27|.
TGTGCCAGCAGTTTACAGCTTGGGGAGCTGTTTTTT
CASSLQLGELFF
>TRBD1|TRBJ2-6|TRBV9|.
TGTGCCAGCAGCGTAACCGACCGGGACAGGGCTGGGGCCAACGTCCTGACTTTC
CASSVTDRDRAGANVLTF
>.|TRBJ2-3|TRBV6-1|.
TGTGCCAGCAGGTTCCAGGCGCTCTCTGCGGATACGCAGTATTTT
CASRFQALSADTQYF
>.|TRBJ2-7|TRBV28|once
TGTGCCAGCAGTTTAGTCGGCAGGGCCTACGAGCAGTACTTC
CASSLVGRAYEQYF
>TRBD2|TRBJ2-2|TRBV4-1|.
TGCGCCAGCAGCCGCCGACTAGCGGGGGGGCTTTACGCCGGGGAGCTGTTTTTT
CASSRRLAGGLYAGELFF
>TRBD2|TRBJ2-2|TRBV6-5|once
TGTGCCGCAAAGGAGCGGGAGTCTACCGGGGAGCTGTTTTTT
CAAKERESTGELFF
>.|TRBJ2-7|TRBV28|.
TGTGCCAGCAGTTTCCGGACCGGCGAGCAGTACTTC
CASSFRTGEQYF
>.|TRBJ2-7|TRBV27|.
TGTGCCAGCAGTTTAGGAGGACAGAGCTCCTACGAGCAGTACTTC
CASSLGGQSSYEQYF
>.|TRBJ2-3|TRBV5-4|.
TGTGCCAGCAGCTGGGGGACTGGTACAGATACGCAGTATTTT
CASSWGTGTDTQYF
>.|TRBJ1-2|TRBV11-2|few
TGTGCCAGCAGCCGAACGGTTGACTATGGCTACACCTTC
CASSRTVDYGYTF
>TRBD1|TRBJ2-1|TRBV5-1|.
TGCGCCAGCAAAACTACCGGGACAGGGGTCAACAATGAGCAGTTCTTC
CASKTTGTGVNNEQFF
>TRBD2|TRBJ2-1|TRBV28|.
TGTGCCAGCAGCCCTCCCACTAGCGGGGCCTACAATGAGCAGTTCTTC
CASSPPTSGAYNEQFF
>.|TRBJ1-6|TRBV6-5|.
TGTGCCAGCACTACGGTGTTTTCCTATAATTCACCCCTCCACTTT
CASTTVFSYNSPLHF
>.|TRBJ2-7|TRBV29-1|.
TGCAGCGTTGAAGTTCGGCGGGGGCTTCCCTACGAGCAGTACTTC
CSVEVRRGLPYEQYF
>TRBD2|TRBJ2-3|TRBV9|.
TGTGCCAGCAGCGTTTTGCGGGGAGGGAGAGATACGCAGTATTTT
CASSVLRGGRDTQYF
>TRBD2|TRBJ2-1|TRBV2|.
TGTGCCAGCAGTCCACGTGGGCGGGAGATCAATGAGCAGTTCTTC
CASSPRGREINEQFF
>.|TRBJ2-2|TRBV27|.
TGTGCCAGCAGTCCGCAGGGGTACGGGGAGCTGTTTTTT
CASSPQGYGELFF
>.|TRBJ1-2|TRBV2|.
TGTGCCAGCAGTGAAAATCCGATAAGGCAAAACTATGGCTACACCTTC
CASSENPIRQNYGYTF
>.|TRBJ2-3|TRBV5-5|.
TGTGCCAGCAGCCCTGTTTCCGGGTCCTTCACAGATACGCAGTATTTT
CASSPVSGSFTDTQYF
>.|TRBJ1-2|TRBV4-1|.
TGCGCCAGCAGCCAAGAGCAGTTCTATGGCTACACCTTC
CASSQEQFYGYTF
>.|TRBJ1-1|TRBV7-3|.
TGTGCCAGCAGCTTAAATTCGGCAGGGATCACTGAAGCTTTCTTT
CASSLNSAGITEAFF
>.|TRBJ2-2|TRBV9|.
TGTGCCAGCAGCGTGTCCTGGACAGTCACCGGGGAGCTGTTTTTT
CASSVSWTVTGELFF
>TRBD1|TRBJ1-6|TRBV19|.
TGTGCCAGTAGAACTACAGGGGAGGGTAATTCACCCCTCCACTTT
CASRTTGEGNSPLHF
>.|TRBJ2-1|TRBV9|.
TGTGCCAGCAGCGTAGTCCCCGACAGTCGCTACAATGAGCAGTTCTTC
CASSVVPDSRYNEQFF
>TRBD2|TRBJ2-5|TRBV5-1|.
TGCGCCAGCAGCTTGCGAACTAGCGGGAGACAAGAGACCCAGTACTTC
CASSLRTSGRQETQYF
>.|TRBJ1-4|TRBV28|once
TGTGCCAGCAGTCACCATAGACAAAACGGGAATGAAAAACTGTTTTTT
CASSHHRQNGNEKLFF
>.|TRBJ1-3|TRBV10-3|.
TGTGCCATCAGTGGCGTCTGGGGGGCTCATGGAAACACCATATATTTT
CAISGVWGAHGNTIYF
>.|TRBJ2-5|TRBV29-1|.
TGCAGCGTGGGCCCTCGACTACACCAAGAGACCCAGTACTTC
CSVGPRLHQETQYF
>TRBD1|TRBJ1-4|TRBV4-1|.
TGCGCCAGCAGCTTCCGGGACAGGGGGACCACTAATGAAAAACTGTTTTTT
CASSFRDRGTTNEKLFF
>.|TRBJ2-5|TRBV11-2|.
TGTGCCAGTCTGGAGGAGCCCCAATCAGAGACCCAGTACTTC
CASLEEPQSETQYF
>TRBD1|TRBJ1-1|TRBV5-4|.
TGTGCCAGCAGCTGGGACAGTAACACTGAAGCTTTCTTT
CASSWDSNTEAFF
>.|TRBJ2-2|TRBV10-3|.
TGTGCCATCAGTTTTCAGGAAGCCGGGGAGCTGTTTTTT
CAISFQEAGELFF